This TCR beta chain is drawn from a study of blood T cells in healthy people across ages (dated by TCRdb to the mid-2010s). In the study overall: In model experiments, roughly one uniquely barcoded TCR beta cDNA molecule per two T cells was captured by template switching. Using deep sequencing normalized with unique cDNA molecular identifiers, the study measured how TCR beta repertoire diversity changes with age. Four age groups were formed from the donors: young (average roughly 15 years), middle-aged (roughly 38), aged (roughly 59) and long-lived (about 80). To avoid experimental bias, donors of different ages were distributed randomly across sequencing lanes. Two additional independent replicas of 1 million unique cDNA reads from the same blood draw were analyzed for two donors (one aged 18 to 30 and one aged 80 or older). The full study reports these points: Estimates of total diversity from one million sequenced T cells were regarded as lower bounds and underestimates. Because profiling used bulk unsorted PBMCs, naive and antigen-experienced compartments could not be compared conclusively. Observed TCR beta diversity correlated strongly with the percentage of naive T cells measured by flow cytometry. Donor CMV infection status was unknown, potentially confounding age-related changes in expanded clonotypes. The long-lived group showed more naive CD4+ T cells, fewer expanded clones and increased TCR diversity than the aged group, suggesting age selection. As age increased, observed TCR beta diversity per million T cells dropped in a roughly linear way, and a significant reduction was already evident by age around 41.

Receptor libraries were prepared by 5' RACE. TCRdb records Illumina HiSeq 2500 as the sequencer. A second roughly 6 to 12 cycle PCR used a sample-barcoded 5' primer and a J-beta primer mix. A unique molecular identifier was introduced onto each TCR beta cDNA molecule by a template-switch 5' adaptor carrying 12 random nucleotides. Each sample yielded at least 3 million CDR3-containing paired-end reads. All of the RNA was converted into first-strand cDNA using the Mint cDNA synthesis kit, with a TRBC-specific oligonucleotide serving as the primer. All cDNA was treated with uracil-DNA glycosylase and then went through a first 18-cycle PCR with the universal primers M1SS and BC2_uni_R. The paper's processing steps were these. For normalization, 1 million high-quality reads were randomly selected from each sample, with every read carrying a distinct molecular identifier. Reads with shared molecular identifiers were discarded instead of being binned into consensus sequences. CDR3 identification, clonotype clustering and error correction used MiTCR with a Q25 quality threshold and the strictest error-elimination algorithm. A nonparametric unseen species model with Euler transformation was used to estimate lower-bound total TCR beta diversity. TCRdb trimmed public reads at Q25 via fastp, called clones via MiXCR and kept in-frame beta chains. Identical CDR3 proteins give one entry, which carries the most common genes and DNA. The V and J calls follow TCRdb's processing rather than the paper's. Present in this sample are around 600,000 distinct CDR3 sequences, more than 45% of which were seen just once. Of the sample, around 23% falls within the top ten clones.

This clonotype showed up just a few times. Its antigen has not been determined. No base quality information exists; no much larger clone differs at one position. CDR1 and CDR2 (MGHDK, SYGVNS) derive from the germline V gene. From the cysteine through the phenylalanine, the CDR3 covers 15 amino acids. The only DNA kept is the CDR3, 45 bases in frame from the first base. Trimming takes 6 bases off V and 8 bases off J; junction bases not matched to a gene: 13. The 39 donors, aged about 6 to 95 years, were systemically healthy Caucasian individuals from Russia. About 10 milliliters of peripheral blood were collected from each donor into EDTA-treated Vacutainer tubes. Ficoll-Paque density-gradient centrifugation was used to isolate PBMCs, with at least 7 million per sample. Total RNA, at least 6 micrograms per sample, was extracted from PBMCs with Trizol reagent. Naive CD45RAhigh/CD27high T cell percentages were measured by flow cytometry on a PBMC aliquot from every donor.

Recombination connected TRBV25-1 to TRBJ1-2, with 9 bases aligning to TRBD1. This sequence originates from a man older than 75 in good health. The sample was blood. The nucleotide sequence reads as follows: TGTGCCAGCAGCGCCATGACGGGACAGGGTGCGGGCTACACCTTC. This codes for CASSAMTGQGAGYTF.